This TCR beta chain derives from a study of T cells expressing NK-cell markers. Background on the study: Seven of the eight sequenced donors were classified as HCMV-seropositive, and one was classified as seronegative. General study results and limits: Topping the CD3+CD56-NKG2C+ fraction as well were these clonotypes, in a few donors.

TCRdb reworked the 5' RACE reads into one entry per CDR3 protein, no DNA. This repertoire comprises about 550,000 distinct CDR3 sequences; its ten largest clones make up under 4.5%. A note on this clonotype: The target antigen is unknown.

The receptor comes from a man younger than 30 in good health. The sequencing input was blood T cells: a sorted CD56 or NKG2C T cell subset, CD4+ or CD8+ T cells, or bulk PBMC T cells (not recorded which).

The CDR3 protein is CATDNQGSGNTIYF. The V gene is TRBV28, the J gene TRBJ1-3. Germline loops: CDR1 MDHEN, CDR2 SYDVKM. This CDR3 is built from 14 residues.